A selection of T cell receptor beta chains follows, all from one sample in a study of regulatory T cells in long-lasting Graves disease. TCRdb re-called the multiplex PCR reads through MiXCR, storing one row per CDR3 protein. The table lists more than 350,000 distinct CDR3 sequences, just under 15% of them singletons. The same sample was also used in a study of T cells in Graves' hyperthyroidism and ophthalmopathy.

Sequences were derived from peripheral blood mononuclear cells (PBMCs), sampled at new diagnosis, from a patient treated with antithyroid drugs. Source of these receptors: a woman aged 25 to 39 with Graves disease. CDR3s include the opening cysteine and the closing phenylalanine or tryptophan. The D gene is left open where the match is weak. Clone sizes are given selectively: once, few, many, or a class where the clone is expanded.

v_call	d_call	j_call	clone_size	cdr3_nt	cdr3_aa
TRBV27	NA	TRBJ2-1	many	TGTGCCAGCAGTCCCCGCGGCAATTCCTACAATGAGCAGTTCTTC	CASSPRGNSYNEQFF
TRBV6-2/TRBV6-3	NA	TRBJ2-5	many	TGTGCCAGCAGTGAACTCAGGGGAGGGCAAGAGACCCAGTACTTC	CASSELRGGQETQYF
TRBV12-5	NA	TRBJ1-1	NA	TGTGCTAGTGGGCCCAGGACAAGCGAGAGCCCTGAAGCTTTCTTT	CASGPRTSESPEAFF
TRBV7-8	NA	TRBJ1-2	few	TGTGCCAGCAGCCCGCGGACAGATGGGGGCTACACCTTC	CASSPRTDGGYTF
TRBV15	NA	TRBJ2-5	few	TGTGCCACCAGCAGAGAGGCGCCTGCGGTGGGAGAGACCCAGTACTTC	CATSREAPAVGETQYF
TRBV28	TRBD2	TRBJ2-3	NA	TGTGCCAGCAGTTTCTTAGCGGGGACCACAGATACGCAGTATTTT	CASSFLAGTTDTQYF
TRBV18	TRBD2	TRBJ2-3	many	TGTGCCAGCTCATCTCGGACTAGCGGATACACAGATACGCAGTATTTT	CASSSRTSGYTDTQYF
TRBV12-3/TRBV12-4	TRBD1	TRBJ2-1	few	TGTGCCTGGCGGGGACAGGGGTCCTACAATGAGCAGTTCTTC	CAWRGQGSYNEQFF
TRBV20-1	NA	TRBJ1-5	few	TGCAGTGCCTGGGGTGGGGGAAATCAGCCCCAGCATTTT	CSAWGGGNQPQHF
TRBV12-3/TRBV12-4	NA	TRBJ2-1	once	TGTGCCAGCAGTTTATTCGGGACCGACAATGAGCAGTTCTTC	CASSLFGTDNEQFF
TRBV19	TRBD1	TRBJ1-2	NA	TGTGCCAGTAGTATCGGGACAGGGTCTGGCTACACCTTC	CASSIGTGSGYTF
TRBV6-1	NA	TRBJ1-1	few	TGTGCCAGCACTGGCTGGGGGAACACTGAAGCTTTCTTT	CASTGWGNTEAFF
TRBV5-1	TRBD1	TRBJ1-6	NA	TGCGCCAGCAGCCCATTCGGACAGGATAATTCACCCCTCCACTTT	CASSPFGQDNSPLHF
TRBV5-1	NA	TRBJ2-3	few	TGCGCCAGCACTGAGAGCAACACAGATACGCAGTATTTT	CASTESNTDTQYF
TRBV12-3/TRBV12-4	NA	TRBJ1-5	few	TGTGCCAGCGGGGCTGCGGGGTTCGGCAATCAGCCCCAGCATTTT	CASGAAGFGNQPQHF
TRBV20-1	NA	TRBJ2-1	many	TGCAGTGCTAGCCACAAACGAGGCAGCAATGAGCAGTTCTTC	CSASHKRGSNEQFF
TRBV28	TRBD1	TRBJ1-5	many	TGTGCCAGCATTCCAGACTGGGACAGGGGTAATCAGCCCCAGCATTTT	CASIPDWDRGNQPQHF
TRBV30	NA	TRBJ2-3	NA	TGTGCCTGGAGTGGTGGGGGCTATAGCACAGATACGCAGTATTTT	CAWSGGGYSTDTQYF
TRBV19	NA	TRBJ1-1	few	TGTGCCAGTAAACAGGGCGGTCAGACTGAAGCTTTCTTT	CASKQGGQTEAFF
TRBV7-9	NA	TRBJ2-7	NA	TGTGCCAGCAGCCTTGTCGTCCACGAGCAGTACTTC	CASSLVVHEQYF
TRBV6-1	NA	TRBJ2-2	few	TGTGCCAGCAGAGAGAAGAACACCGGGGAGCTGTTTTTT	CASREKNTGELFF
TRBV4-1	TRBD2	TRBJ2-3	many	TGCGCCAGCAGACTAGCGGGGATTAGCACAGATACGCAGTATTTT	CASRLAGISTDTQYF
TRBV10-3	TRBD2	TRBJ2-4	many	TGTGCCATCAGTGAGACTAGCGGAGATCTAGCCAAAAACATTCAGTACTTC	CAISETSGDLAKNIQYF
TRBV29-1	NA	TRBJ2-7	many	TGCAGCGCATCCTGGTCCTACGAGCAGTACTTC	CSASWSYEQYF
TRBV3-1	NA	TRBJ2-7	many	TGTGCCAGCAGCCAAGCGCTGCGGTACGAGCAGTACTTC	CASSQALRYEQYF
TRBV28	TRBD2	TRBJ2-7	many	TGTGCCAGCATTACTAGCGGGACCAACCGGGAGCAGTACTTC	CASITSGTNREQYF
TRBV6-1	NA	TRBJ1-2	many	TGTGCCAGCAGTGGGACGGTTAACTATGGCTACACCTTC	CASSGTVNYGYTF
TRBV7-2	TRBD2	TRBJ2-7	NA	TGTGCCAGCAGCTTGAGGGACCAGCGGGGTTACGAGCAGTACTTC	CASSLRDQRGYEQYF
TRBV12-5	NA	TRBJ2-1	NA	TGTGCTAGTGGTTTGGGACATGAGCAGTTCTTC	CASGLGHEQFF
TRBV12-3/TRBV12-4	NA	TRBJ1-5	many	TGTGCCAGCAGTGCGCGCGGCAGGGCAAATCAGCCCCAGCATTTT	CASSARGRANQPQHF
TRBV5-8	TRBD1	TRBJ1-3	NA	TGTGCCAGCAGCTGGGACAGCTTCTCTGGAAACACCATATATTTT	CASSWDSFSGNTIYF
TRBV6-5	TRBD2	TRBJ2-7	few	TGTGCCAGCAGTTACTCGGGGTTAGCGGGAGTGAGTTACGAGCAGTACTTC	CASSYSGLAGVSYEQYF
TRBV5-5	NA	TRBJ2-3	many	TGTGCCAGCAGCACAAAGACACGCACAGATACGCAGTATTTT	CASSTKTRTDTQYF
TRBV24-1	TRBD1	TRBJ2-1	many	TGTGCCACCAGTGATCCGGGACAGCCCTACAATGAGCAGTTCTTC	CATSDPGQPYNEQFF
TRBV2	NA	TRBJ1-3	many	TGTGCCAGCAGTGCCGAGAGGGTGTGGAACACCATATATTTT	CASSAERVWNTIYF
TRBV11-2	TRBD2	TRBJ2-3	many	TGTGCCAGCAGCGACCTAGCGGGAGGCGGGGATACGCAGTATTTT	CASSDLAGGGDTQYF
TRBV10-3	NA	TRBJ1-1	few	TGTGCCATCAGCCTACAGGGTGATGAAGCTTTCTTT	CAISLQGDEAFF
TRBV20-1	NA	TRBJ2-7	many	TGCAGTGCTAGAGGTAGACAGTTATACGAGCAGTACTTC	CSARGRQLYEQYF
TRBV5-4	NA	TRBJ1-5	few	TGTGCCAGCAGCAGGGAGAATCAGCCCCAGCATTTT	CASSRENQPQHF
TRBV20-1	NA	TRBJ2-7	few	TGCAGTGCTACCTCCGTACAGGGTCGCTACGAGCAGTACTTC	CSATSVQGRYEQYF
TRBV24-1	TRBD2	TRBJ2-1	many	TGTGCCACCAGCGCTTGGGAGCGGGAGAGGAATGAGCAGTTCTTC	CATSAWERERNEQFF
TRBV13	TRBD1	TRBJ1-2	many	TGTGCCAGCAGCTCCCGCTCTAACAGGGGCTATGGCTACACCTTC	CASSSRSNRGYGYTF